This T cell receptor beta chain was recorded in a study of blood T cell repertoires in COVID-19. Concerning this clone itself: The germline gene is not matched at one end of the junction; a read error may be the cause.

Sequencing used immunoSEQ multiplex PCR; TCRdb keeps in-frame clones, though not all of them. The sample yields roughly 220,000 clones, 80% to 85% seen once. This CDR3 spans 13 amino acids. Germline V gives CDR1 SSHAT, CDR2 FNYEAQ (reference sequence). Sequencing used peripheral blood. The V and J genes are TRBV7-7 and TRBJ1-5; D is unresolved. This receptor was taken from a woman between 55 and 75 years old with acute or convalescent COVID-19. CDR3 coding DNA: TGTGCTAGCAGCTTAGGAGTAAATCAGCCCCAGCATTTT. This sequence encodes CASSLGVNQPQHF.